Given below is one T cell receptor beta chain in context. This clone's antigen is unknown. Qualities for individual bases were not recorded, and no much larger clone is one base off. Based on the germline V gene, the CDR1 and CDR2 sequences are MNHEY and SVGAGI. The CDR3, cysteine through phenylalanine, is 16 amino acids long. Solely the CDR3 DNA is kept, with 48 bases framed from the first base. Libraries were constructed by PCR. The sequencer listed for this sample is Illumina HiSeq 2500. Unique molecular identifiers were incorporated into TCR beta cDNA libraries to reduce PCR and sequencing biases. Every 1 to 10 million input T cells yielded approximately 500,000 cDNA molecules, meaning each molecule approximated one T cell. The same protocol used for the earlier healthy control dataset was applied to prepare and sequence the patient libraries. Within a given batch, samples were prepared together, multiplexed and sequenced on the same HiSeq lane. Per the authors' processing: MIGEC handled the raw barcoded reads, throwing out single-read molecular identifier groups before consensus assembly and CDR3 extraction. VDJtools was used for post-analysis of the clonotype tables, with diversity normalized by down-sampling every dataset to the smallest sample size. In repertoire overlap clustering, CDR3 amino acid sequences, but not nucleotide sequences, were matched to correct batch-related cross-sample contamination. The raw public reads went through TCRdb reprocessing: fastp at Q25, MiXCR clone calling, in-frame beta chains kept. A single entry per CDR3 protein holds the most common genes and DNA from its merged rows. TCRdb assigned the V and J calls; the authors' analysis was not used. For this sample the table gives a few hundred thousand distinct CDR3 sequences, of which 45% were detected only once. The top ten hold about 12% of the sample.

This entry belongs to a study of post-analysis software for immune sequencing data (dated by TCRdb to between 2014 and 2017). Study-level background: Disease courses on record covered relapsing-remitting, secondary progressive and progressive-relapsing multiple sclerosis, though some patients had no subtype annotation. Patient repertoires were compared against 10 to 12 previously published healthy control repertoires from donors aged roughly 6 to 27 years. A subset of samples was prepared in parallel using single-end sample barcoding, then pooled and co-amplified after Illumina adapter ligation. On the study overall, not on this receptor specifically: Significantly higher frequencies in patients than in controls were found for about five TRBV segments, including TRBV5-6, TRBV5-1 and TRBV20-1. The multiple sclerosis patient group was slightly younger than the control group. Direct clustering with F measure revealed strong co-clustering of samples prepared in the same batch, which led to a batch-effect correction. Compared with controls, multiple sclerosis patients had significantly lower normalized Chao1 diversity, a finding suggesting substantial peripheral T-cell clonal expansion.

To demonstrate the VDJtools post-analysis software, the study profiled TCR beta repertoires from the peripheral blood of around 13 young patients with multiple sclerosis. Multiple sclerosis patients were children and adolescents aged about 6 to 15 years. The TCR was taken from a girl between 10 and 17 years old with multiple sclerosis. Sequenced input: blood. This chain is built from TRBV6-5 and TRBJ2-7; 10 nucleotides in the junction match TRBD2. The end of the DNA aligns better with TRBJ2-5, so the J call may be wrong. The nucleotides are TGTGCCAGCAGTTACTCACCAGCGGGAGGGTTGGAGACCCAGTACTTC. Translated, it reads CASSYSPAGGLETQYF.